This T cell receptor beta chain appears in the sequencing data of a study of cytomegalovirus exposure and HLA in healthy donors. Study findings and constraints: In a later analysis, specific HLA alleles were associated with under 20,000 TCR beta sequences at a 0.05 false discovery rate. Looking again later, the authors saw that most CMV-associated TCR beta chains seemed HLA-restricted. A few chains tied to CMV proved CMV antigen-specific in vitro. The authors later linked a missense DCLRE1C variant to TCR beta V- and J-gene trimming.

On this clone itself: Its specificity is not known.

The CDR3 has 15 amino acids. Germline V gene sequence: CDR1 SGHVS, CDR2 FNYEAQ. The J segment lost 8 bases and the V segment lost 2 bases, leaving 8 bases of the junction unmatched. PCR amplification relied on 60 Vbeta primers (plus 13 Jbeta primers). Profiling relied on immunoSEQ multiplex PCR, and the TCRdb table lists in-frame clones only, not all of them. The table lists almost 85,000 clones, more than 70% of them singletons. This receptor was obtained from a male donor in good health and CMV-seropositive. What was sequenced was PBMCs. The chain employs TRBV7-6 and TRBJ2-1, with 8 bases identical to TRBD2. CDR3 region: CASSLIQREGDEQFF. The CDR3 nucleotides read TGTGCCAGCAGCTTAATCCAACGGGAGGGCGATGAGCAGTTCTTC.